Following are 17 T cell receptor beta chains from one sample sequenced in a study of a mutant IDH1 vaccine in newly diagnosed glioma. The sample's time point: week 11, during vaccination. Topical imiquimod was applied with each vaccine dose, which held 300 ug of mutant IDH1 20-mer peptide. For these receptors, no antigen is known. Data came from immunoSEQ multiplex PCR; TCRdb stores just in-frame clones and leaves some out. Of some 130,000 clones detected, about four fifths appear once; the ten largest clones hold 4.5% to 7%. Sequences were derived from PBMCs, sampled from a glioma patient whose treatment included an IDH1 peptide vaccine. These receptors all come from a man in his forties with glioma.

This chain links TRBV20-1 with TRBJ2-3; D unclear. V shed 2 bases and J shed 8 bases, with 5 bases lying between them. Germline-derived CDR1 and CDR2 are DFQATT and SNEGSKA (reference sequence). The CDR3 extends over 10 amino acids. DNA of the CDR3: TGCAGTGCTAGATTCGGTACGCAGTATTTT. It is translated as CSARFGTQYF.

J is TRBJ2-1 and V is TRBV7-3; no reliable D call. Germline V gene sequence: CDR1 SGHTA, CDR2 FQGTGA. The germline V and J ends were trimmed by 5 bases and 4 bases, with 9 bases remaining between them. This CDR3 region has 13 residues. The CDR3 protein is CASSPGPYNEQFF. The CDR3 bases are TGTGCCAGCAGCCCAGGACCATACAATGAGCAGTTCTTC.

In its sample, this clone was seen a few times. The gene calls are TRBV6-5 and TRBJ2-2, with D possibly being TRBD1 (5 bases). V was clipped by 11 bases and J by 6 bases, with 16 bases between them. Germline CDR1 reads MNHEY; CDR2 reads SVGAGI. The CDR3 extends over 13 amino acids. The CDR3 spells CAVGEVIAGELFF. CDR3 DNA sequence: TGTGCCGTAGGGGAAGTGATAGCCGGGGAGCTGTTTTTT.

The rearrangement joins TRBV5-5 to TRBJ1-2; 10 nucleotides align to TRBD1. This CDR3 contains 16 residues. V gave up 0 bases and J gave up 4 bases; unmatched junction bases: 6. Looked up from germline, CDR1 is SGHKS and CDR2 is YYEKEE (reference sequence). The CDR3 DNA reads TGTGCCAGCAGCTTGGCGGGGACAGGGGTTCCCTATGGCTACACCTTC. As protein: CASSLAGTGVPYGYTF.

This sequence joins TRBV18 and TRBJ1-3, with D unclear. V dropped 2 bases and J dropped 0 bases, with 8 bases sitting between them. The CDR3 sequence is 15 residues long. Germline V CDR1 and CDR2: KGHSH, LQKENI. The CDR3 DNA reads as TGTGCCAGCTCACCATGGCGTCCCTCTGGAAACACCATATATTTT. Protein: CASSPWRPSGNTIYF.

This clone is medium-sized in the sample. The chain carries TRBV7-9 and TRBJ1-3, with TRBD1 matching 8 bases. V shed 4 bases and J 0 bases; nucleotides not matched to a gene: 14. This CDR3 is built from 19 residues. Germline values: CDR1 SEHNR, CDR2 FQNEAQ (reference sequence). The CDR3 sequence: CASSSPAGTGSYSGNTIYF. CDR3 bases: TGTGCCAGCAGCTCCCCAGCCGGGACAGGTTCCTACTCTGGAAACACCATATATTTT.

The J gene is TRBJ1-4, the V gene TRBV28; D not resolved. From germline, CDR1 is MDHEN and CDR2 SYDVKM. V was cut by 8 bases and J by 7 bases, with 17 bases left in between. The CDR3 is 14 residues long. This CDR3 is CASAYQQAGEKLFF. For the CDR3, the DNA is TGTGCCAGCGCCTACCAGCAGGCCGGTGAAAAACTGTTTTTT. The full variable domain, rest sourced from reference TRBV28 and TRBJ1-4, is DVKVTQSSRYLVKRTGEKVFLECVQDMDHENMFWYRQDPGLGLRLIYFSYDVKMKEKGDIPEGYSVSREKKERFSLILESASTNQTSMYLCASAYQQAGEKLFFGSGTQLSVL.

The chain links TRBV2 to TRBJ2-7; maybe TRBD2 (6 bases). The V end was cut by 7 bases, the J end by 6 bases, with 22 bases between. The CDR3 has 15 amino acids. In germline, CDR1 is SNHLY, CDR2 FYNNEI. The CDR3 reads CASILGPSTGGEQYF. The CDR3 bases are TGTGCCAGCATCCTTGGACCGAGCACCGGGGGCGAGCAGTACTTC.

The J gene is TRBJ1-1, the V gene TRBV10-3; D gene uncertain. V lost 8 bases, J lost 0 bases, and 7 bases lay in between. The CDR3 sequence is 12 residues long. Germline CDR1 and CDR2: ENHRY and SYGVKD. CDR3 DNA sequence: TGTGCCATCGGACCCCTGAACACTGAAGCTTTCTTT. This sequence encodes CAIGPLNTEAFF.

The gene calls are TRBV6-5 and TRBJ2-1; perhaps TRBD1 as D (6 bases). The CDR3 has 14 residues. Trimming took 5 bases from V and 9 from J, leaving 17 bases between them. Germline CDR1 reads MNHEY; CDR2 reads SVGAGI. CDR3 amino acids: CASSLGTQVSEQFF. The CDR3 coding sequence is TGTGCCAGCAGTCTCGGGACACAAGTGAGTGAGCAGTTCTTC.

V usage is TRBV2 and J usage is TRBJ2-7, with D possibly TRBD1 on 6 matching bases. V dropped 8 bases and J dropped 1 base, with 9 bases sitting between them. The CDR3 sequence is 12 residues long. CDR1 is SNHLY and CDR2 is FYNNEI in the germline V gene. The DNA for the CDR3 is TGTGCCAGCGGGACACCTTCCTACGAGCAGTACTTC. It codes for CASGTPSYEQYF.

Only a few counts were recorded for this clone. The rearrangement links TRBV6-1 to TRBJ2-2; D remains unclear. This CDR3 spans 16 amino acids. Germline CDR1 is MNHNS and CDR2 is SASEGT. Deletions cut 4 bases from V and 0 bases from J, with 12 bases between. The DNA of the CDR3 is TGTGCCAGCAGTGCCCTAGGGAATCCGAACACCGGGGAGCTGTTTTTT. Amino acid sequence: CASSALGNPNTGELFF.

The chain uses TRBV6-6 and TRBJ1-2, with D unclear. Trimming left V 3 bases short and J 9 bases short, with 8 bases between. Germline V CDR1 and CDR2: MNHNY, SVGAGI (reference sequence). The CDR3 has 11 residues. DNA for the CDR3: TGTGCCAGCAGTTATATCCTGCGCTACACCTTC. Its protein product is CASSYILRYTF.

This chain joins TRBV6-5 and TRBJ2-7; D perhaps matches TRBD2 (5 bases). CDR3 size: 14 residues. Germline V gene data show CDR1 as MNHEY and CDR2 as SVGAGI. The V end lost 7 bases, the J end lost 1 base, and 14 bases lay between the germline ends. CDR3 DNA: TGTGCCAGCAAAGGCCAGCGGCGTTCCTACGAGCAGTACTTC. It specifies CASKGQRRSYEQYF.

This sequence joins TRBV30 and TRBJ2-3, with 9 bases that match TRBD2. Germline V gene lookup returns CDR1 GTSNPN and CDR2 SVGIG (reference sequence). The CDR3 totals 16 residues. The CDR3 sequence is CAALSRLAVSTDTQYF. CDR3 nucleotide sequence: TGTGCTGCCCTAAGTCGACTAGCGGTTAGCACAGATACGCAGTATTTT.

V and J are TRBV6-5 and TRBJ2-1; D unresolved. Germline V gene lookup returns CDR1 MNHEY and CDR2 SVGAGI. The CDR3 covers 11 residues. Trimming removed 1 base from V and 10 bases from J, with 5 bases in between. CDR3 in amino acids: CASSYFQEQFF. CDR3 DNA: TGTGCCAGCAGTTACTTCCAAGAGCAGTTCTTC.

The chain employs TRBV28 and TRBJ1-2, with TRBD1 as a possible D gene (6 bases). CDR3 length equals 15 residues. Germline V gives CDR1 MDHEN, CDR2 SYDVKM. Trimming removed 4 bases at V and 5 bases at J, with 17 bases between. The CDR3 sequence is CASSSRQAGGYGYTF. In nucleotides, the CDR3 is TGTGCCAGCAGTTCTCGACAGGCCGGGGGGTATGGCTACACCTTC.